This T cell receptor beta chain came from a study of patients and donors after allogeneic stem cell transplantation. The germline V gene encodes CDR1 MGHRA and CDR2 YSYEKL. The V and J ends lost 0 bases and 4 bases respectively, with 18 bases between them. The CDR3 length is 17 residues. MiXCR, run by TCRdb on the RT-PCR reads, gives a single entry per CDR3 protein. The sample lists roughly 940,000 distinct CDR3 sequences; about a sixth were seen once. The chain recombines TRBV4-1 with TRBJ1-1, with a possible D match to TRBD1 (5 bases). Sequenced: blood, either unsorted or a sorted T cell fraction (not recorded which). The clonotype originates from a human donor who was either an allogeneic HSCT recipient or a stem cell or donor lymphocyte infusion donor (not recorded which). It is not recorded whose cells these are; they may come from a transplant donor. Written as DNA, the CDR3 is TGCGCCAGCAGCCAAGAGGGGGGTATCGGATCTAGCACTGAAGCTTTCTTT. It codes for CASSQEGGIGSSTEAFF.